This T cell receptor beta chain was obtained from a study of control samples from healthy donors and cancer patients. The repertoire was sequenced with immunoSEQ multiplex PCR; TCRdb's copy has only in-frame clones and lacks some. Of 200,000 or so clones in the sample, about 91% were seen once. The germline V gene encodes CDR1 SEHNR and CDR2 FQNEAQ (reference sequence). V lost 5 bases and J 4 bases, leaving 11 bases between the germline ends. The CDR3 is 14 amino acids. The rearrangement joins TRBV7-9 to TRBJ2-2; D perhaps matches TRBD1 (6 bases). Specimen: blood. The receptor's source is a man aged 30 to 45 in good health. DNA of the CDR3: TGTGCCAGCAGCACATCGACAGGCACCGGGGAGCTGTTTTTT. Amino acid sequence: CASSTSTGTGELFF.